This record covers a single TCR beta chain. The count of this clone is one. The clone's antigen remains unknown. One base away there is no much larger clone; base qualities are not given. This entry belongs to a study of blood T cell repertoires in COVID-19 (TCRdb year 2020). For the wider study: Samples from collaborators originated in the United States, Italy and Spain and spanned both the acute and convalescent phases of COVID-19. The material from the prospective study consisted of cDNA or gDNA derived from T cells, B-cell-depleted T cells, or PBMCs. Subjects who had been exposed to COVID-19, were actively infected with it, or had recovered from it provided the deeply sampled blood TCRbeta repertoires that made up the dataset. The repertoires were released in a freely available public database meant as a resource for research on the immune response to SARS-CoV-2. The samples were drawn from two sources: the first 160 participants of the ongoing ImmuneRACE study, and 1,000 to 1,500 subjects contributed by 6 global collaborators. A de-identified subject ID, COVID-19 status, age in years and sex were almost always included in the sample metadata. HLA class I and class II types, where available, came from metadata supplied by the sample provider rather than from assay-based typing. The research as a whole found: The amount of clinical and demographic metadata varied by source and participant and was provided uncurated.

Looking up the germline V gene (reference sequence) yields CDR1 MNHNY and CDR2 SVGAGI. The CDR3 covers 15 residues, taking in both the cysteine and the phenylalanine. The kept DNA is CDR3 alone, 45 bases in frame from the first base. V loses 11 bases at its end and J loses 4 bases; junction bases beyond the gene matches: 14. One collaborating source in Seattle enrolled patients during active infection and followed them longitudinally through the course of disease. Each collaborating institution followed its own protocols to collect whole blood in K2EDTA tubes. For TCRbeta analysis, collaborator samples were shipped as frozen whole blood, as isolated PBMCs, or as DNA extracted from either sample type. The immunoSEQ Assay, a bias-controlled multiplex PCR, was used to amplify TCRbeta CDR3 regions from genomic DNA. On the study's bioinformatics: Nucleated cell counts per sample were estimated from amplification of reference gene primers within the assay. Sequence reads were collapsed and filtered to measure the absolute abundance of every unique TCRbeta CDR3 rearrangement. For each sample, productive Simpson clonality was calculated as the square root of Simpson's diversity index over productive rearrangements. Held by TCRdb, this immuneACCESS table contains in-frame sequences only and omits some clones. Under half of the omission traces to an unresolved V gene where checked; the cause of the rest is unknown. That table is the source of V, J and clone size, and D and trimming were worked out from the DNA. The sample table records approximately 120,000 clones; 81% of these occur just once. 15% to 20% of the sample is held by the ten biggest clonotypes.

The receptor was isolated from a man aged 25 to 45 with COVID-19, enrolled during active disease. The sequence links TRBV6-6 to TRBJ1-1, and 9 junctional nucleotides match TRBD1. The sample comprised peripheral blood. The CDR3 in this case is CAPPRTGDVFTEAFF. The sequenced DNA: TGTGCCCCCCCCCGGACAGGGGATGTCTTCACTGAAGCTTTCTTT.